This T cell receptor beta chain was sequenced for a study of CD8 T cells in ankylosing spondylitis. This clonotype was seen many times. Its antigen is as yet unknown. Points from the study as a whole: Among TCR beta sequences, a motif of eight or nine highly homologous variants appeared characteristic of ankylosing spondylitis blood. The study looked at matched synovial fluid samples from ankylosing spondylitis patients. Disease-linked clones were reported to be significantly enriched there. Some of the motif variants had earlier been found in reactive arthritis patients' fluid and blood.

The CDR3 sequence is 15 residues long. CDR1 and CDR2 (germline): MNHEY, SMNVEV (reference sequence). V lost 2 bases and J lost 0, with 11 bases in between. TCRdb re-derived calls from the 5' RACE reads in MiXCR, one entry per CDR3 protein. The sample contains 200,000 to 250,000 distinct CDR3 sequences, more than 5.5% of which appear only once. Sample: blood, either unsorted or a sorted T cell fraction (not recorded which). The sequence came from a male donor with ankylosing spondylitis. The chain has TRBV27 and TRBJ2-7, with a weak D call TRBD1 (5 bases). The CDR3 loop reads CASSLGGHLSYEQYF. The CDR3 region has the DNA TGTGCCAGCAGTTTAGGCGGACACCTCTCCTACGAGCAGTACTTC.